This record concerns one T cell receptor (beta chain) sequence. This clonotype occurred many times. Its antigen target is currently unknown. Per-base quality was not reported, and no clone a single base away is much larger than it. The data stem from a study of identical twins (dated by TCRdb to between 2015 and 2016). The study in broad terms: To test whether fetal clonotypes persist, this study deep-sequenced TCR alpha and beta repertoires from monozygotic twins, from unrelated adults of various ages, and from cord blood. To rule out contamination, replicate twin experiments were performed at different times with different library preparation protocols. Beyond this particular receptor, the publication reports: Excess twin sharing in beta out-of-frame sequences was weaker because fewer shared sequences lowered the signal-to-noise ratio. Invariant T cells such as MAIT and iNKT could partly confound zero-insertion analyses, although diverse VJ usage argued against such confounding for most clonotypes. Compared with coincidental sharing between unrelated individuals, out-of-frame TCR alpha sequences shared between twins showed an excess of sequences with low generation probability. Abundant cord blood beta clonotypes carried fewer insertions; young adult naive repertoires showed a weaker similar trend, while memory repertoires showed none. Because the same donors could not be followed over many years, conclusions were based on cross-sectional statistical analysis. Recombination models systematically underestimated out-of-frame TCR alpha sharing in monozygotic twins but agreed with sharing between unrelated individuals.

Every donor in the study was a healthy Caucasian. Three pairs of female monozygotic twins, all aged roughly 18 to 29 years, were included in the twin cohort. RNA for TCR libraries was isolated from peripheral blood mononuclear cells. Libraries were built with 5' RACE. Sequenced on an Illumina HiSeq 2000. Template switching introduced a universal primer binding site; the final cDNA contained a unique molecular identifier, enabling accurate counting of TCR cDNA molecules. Specific primers in the conserved constant-segment region were used to synthesize first-strand cDNA for TCR alpha and beta chains. To control for contamination, each cDNA library was double barcoded with a SMART-Mk sample barcode plus Illumina barcodes. TruSeq adapter sequences along with Illumina sample barcodes were introduced in two successive PCR steps. TCR alpha and beta cDNA libraries were sequenced on the Illumina HiSeq platform with custom primers. Processing in the source paper ran as follows. Raw reads were processed with MiGEC to extract unique molecular identifiers, and MiXCR was used to determine CDR3 positions. For each individual, recombination models were inferred using an EM algorithm with the repgenHMM and IGoR tools. Shared clonotype analysis was performed with the tcR package in R, normalizing sharing by the product of cloneset sizes. To study raw recombination free of thymic and clonal selection effects, out-of-frame nonproductive sequences were analyzed. TCRdb reran the public reads through fastp at Q25 and MiXCR, keeping productive beta chains. Here each entry gathers all rows of one CDR3 protein and keeps the most common genes and DNA. The V and J calls and clone size come from TCRdb's table, not from the authors' own analysis. The sample table records about 890,000 distinct CDR3 sequences; roughly 12% of these occur just once. In total, the top ten clones hold about 1.5% of the sample.

These data were likewise used in another study, on yellow fever vaccine responses in identical twins. The second study's paper adds: According to the authors, the vaccine-induced T cell response in identical twins seemed to be partly convergent and partly specific to each individual. The study precisely tracked vaccine-responding T cell clones in identical twins.

Sequenced input: PBMCs. This sequence was found in a young woman in good health.

CDR3 sequence: CSTTGPGTDSYEQYF. The sequenced DNA: TGCAGCACAACGGGCCCCGGGACAGACTCCTACGAGCAGTACTTC. This chain is built from TRBV29-1 and TRBJ2-7, with 7 central nucleotides matching TRBD1. The CDR3 contains 15 residues, cysteine and phenylalanine counted. The kept DNA is CDR3 alone, 45 bases in frame from the first base. The germline V gene provides CDR1 SQVTM and CDR2 ANQGSEA. Germline trimming amounts to 8 bases on V and 0 bases on J, with 13 as the count of junction bases outside the gene matches.